This T cell receptor (beta chain) came from a study of identical twins (dated by TCRdb to the mid-2010s). About the study as a whole: The study deep-sequenced TCR alpha and beta repertoires from monozygotic twins, unrelated adults of various ages and cord blood to test whether fetal clonotypes persist. To rule out contamination, the twin experiments were replicated at different times with different library preparation protocols. What the study reported, not specific to this receptor: Abundant cord blood beta clonotypes carried fewer insertions; young adult naive repertoires showed a weaker similar trend, while memory repertoires showed none. Because the same donors could not be followed over many years, the conclusions depended on cross-sectional statistical analysis. Zero-insertion analyses could be partly confounded by invariant T cells such as MAIT and iNKT, though diverse VJ usage argued against such confounding for most clonotypes. Compared with coincidental sharing between unrelated individuals, out-of-frame TCR alpha sequences shared between twins had an excess of sequences with low generation probability. In monozygotic twins, recombination models systematically underestimated out-of-frame TCR alpha sharing, but the models matched the sharing seen between unrelated individuals. In beta out-of-frame sequences, excess twin sharing was weaker, because having fewer shared sequences lowered the signal-to-noise ratio.

Note on this clonotype: The antigen this receptor binds is unknown. Within one base of it there is no much larger clone, and no base qualities were kept.

All donors were healthy Caucasians. Three pairs of female monozygotic twins, all aged roughly 18 to 29 years, made up the twin cohort. Peripheral blood mononuclear cells were used as the source from which RNA for TCR libraries was isolated. The CDR3 has 14 amino acids, counting the end cysteine and phenylalanine. Of the read, only the CDR3 DNA is kept; its 42 bases are in frame from base 1. Via the germline V gene, CDR1 is ENHRY and CDR2 SYGVKD. At the junction V is shortened by 8 bases and J by 2 bases, with 12 bases in between. Libraries were built with 5' RACE. The instrument given in TCRdb is Illumina HiSeq 2000. A universal primer binding site was introduced by template switching, and a unique molecular identifier was present in the final cDNA, enabling accurate counting of TCR cDNA molecules. Specific primers in the conserved constant-segment region were used to synthesize first-strand cDNA for the TCR alpha and beta chains. Each cDNA library was double barcoded, with a SMART-Mk sample barcode plus Illumina barcodes, to control for contamination. TruSeq adapter sequences and Illumina sample barcodes were added in two successive PCR steps. Sequencing of the TCR alpha and beta cDNA libraries was done on the Illumina HiSeq platform using custom primers. In the authors' own workflow: Raw reads were processed with MiGEC to extract unique molecular identifiers, and MiXCR was used to determine CDR3 positions. For each individual, recombination models were inferred using an EM algorithm with the repgenHMM and IGoR tools. The tcR package in R was used for shared clonotype analysis, with sharing normalized by the product of cloneset sizes. To study raw recombination without the effects of thymic and clonal selection, out-of-frame nonproductive sequences were analyzed. In-frame beta chains were kept once TCRdb had trimmed the public reads at Q25 with fastp and called clones with MiXCR. One record per CDR3 amino acid sequence lists the most common genes and DNA. TCRdb's processing, not the study's, gives the V and J calls here. The sample yields hundreds of thousands of distinct CDR3 sequences; over 9% were counted once. The top ten clones comprise around 1.5% of the sample.

The sample was also reused in another study, on yellow fever vaccine responses in identical twins. As described in the second report: According to the authors, the vaccine-induced T cell response in identical twins seemed to be partly convergent and partly specific to each individual. The study precisely tracked vaccine-responding T cell clones in identical twins.

The rearranged chain carries TRBV10-3 and TRBJ2-2, with an unclear D gene assignment. The clonotype originates from a woman under 30 in good health. The specimen sequenced was PBMCs. The CDR3 sequence is CAISAGLNTGELFF. The nucleotide sequence reads as follows: TGTGCCATCTCCGCAGGATTAAACACCGGGGAGCTGTTTTTT.